This entry describes one TCR beta chain. This clonotype was observed a few times. Its binding antigen is unknown. Per-nucleotide qualities are absent, and no much larger clonotype sits a single base away. Via the germline V gene, CDR1 is SQVTM and CDR2 ANQGSEA. The germline ends are 10 bases apart after V is trimmed by 1 base and J by 4 bases. The CDR3 runs 13 amino acids, cysteine and phenylalanine included. Of all the DNA, just the CDR3 is kept, 39 bases in frame from base 1. This record belongs to a study of T-cell reconstitution after alpha-beta-depleted transplantation in children (dated by TCRdb to 2016 to 2018). Study-wide context: Using TCR repertoire profiling, the study quantitatively followed how T-cell immune reconstitution unfolded in children after TCRalphabeta/CD19-depleted allogeneic hematopoietic cell transplantation.

Libraries were constructed by PCR. For sequencing, an Illumina HiSeq 2500 was employed. TCR libraries were prepared with molecular barcoding, using unique molecular identifiers to normalize TCRbeta repertoire quantification. The raw public reads went through TCRdb reprocessing: fastp at Q25, MiXCR clone calling, in-frame beta chains kept. Entries are consolidated by CDR3 protein sequence, retaining the most common genes and DNA. The sample table holds more than 550,000 distinct CDR3 sequences, of which over 9.5% were seen once. Less than 4.5% of the sample is in the top ten clones. Sequenced material: PBMCs from the stem cell graft donor, taken from the stem cell graft. The sequence is built from TRBV29-1 and TRBJ1-2, with the D gene not confidently named. The receptor's source is a human donor who donated a stem cell graft to a child with acute myeloid leukemia. The CDR3 region has the sequence CSVEGSGFYGYTF. DNA sequence: TGCAGCGTTGAAGGGTCGGGGTTCTATGGCTACACCTTC.